These 15 T cell receptor beta chains originate from one sample sequenced in a study of shared clonotypes between healthy human individuals. Profiled with immunoSEQ multiplex PCR; TCRdb holds only in-frame clones, not every one. The sample records 2.5 million or so clones, 90% to 95% being singletons. The sample consisted of naive CD4+ T cells sorted from blood. Subset here: CD45RA+ positively selected. The receptor source for this set is a man aged 18 to 30 in good health.

V is TRBV2 and J is TRBJ2-2; D may be TRBD2 (5 bases). From germline, CDR1 is SNHLY and CDR2 FYNNEI. V lost 6 bases to trimming and J lost 6 bases, with 8 bases between them. The CDR3 runs 12 residues. This CDR3 reads CASREDAGELFF. The CDR3, as DNA: TGTGCCAGCAGGGAGGATGCCGGGGAGCTGTTTTTT.

The chain uses TRBV28 and TRBJ1-2, with a weak D call TRBD1 (5 bases). Trimming took 8 bases from V and 1 from J, leaving 23 bases between them. The CDR3 is 17 residues long. From germline, CDR1 is MDHEN and CDR2 SYDVKM. CDR3 DNA sequence: TGTGCCAGCTCATGGGGGGATGCCTCAAGGATTAACTATGGCTACACCTTC. Translation: CASSWGDASRINYGYTF.

A remark on this clone: One end of the junction varies from germline; a read error may be responsible. This sequence joins TRBV7-7 and TRBJ2-1; TRBD2 matches 11 bases. This CDR3 has 16 residues. The germline V gene encodes CDR1 SSHAT and CDR2 FNYEAQ (reference sequence). The CDR3 bases are TGTGCTAGCAGCTTAGGGACTAGCGGCGCTCTCAATGAGCAGTTCTTC. It yields the protein CASSLGTSGALNEQFF.

A few counts support this clone. V and J are TRBV6-6 and TRBJ1-2; D may be TRBD1 (5 bases). V was shortened by 6 bases and J by 2 bases, with 10 bases between the two germline ends. CDR1 is MNHNY, CDR2 SVGAGI, per germline (reference sequence). CDR3 length: 13 amino acids. The CDR3 sequence: CASRLQVNYGYTF. CDR3 bases: TGTGCCAGCAGGTTACAGGTCAACTATGGCTACACCTTC.

This chain links TRBV2 with TRBJ2-5; unclear D gene. The germline gives CDR1 SNHLY, CDR2 FYNNEI. The CDR3 extends over 15 amino acids. Trimming shortened V by 0 bases and J by 3 bases, and 11 bases separated the two germline ends. The CDR3 nucleotides are TGTGCCAGCAGTGAAGCGCTTTTGGGGAAAGAGACCCAGTACTTC. This encodes CASSEALLGKETQYF.

This chain joins TRBV7-2 and TRBJ1-1; D is perhaps TRBD1 (6 bases). There are 16 residues in the CDR3. Deletions cut 1 base from V and 9 bases from J, with 21 bases between. Germline CDR1 is SGHTA and CDR2 is FQGNSA. CDR3 nucleotide sequence: TGTGCCAGCAGCTTAGATGGGGTCCCGGGGGCGGCTAAAGCTTTCTTT. Translating gives CASSLDGVPGAAKAFF.

The J gene is TRBJ2-7, the V gene TRBV7-9, with 7 bases fitting TRBD1. There are 15 residues in the CDR3. Germline V gene data show CDR1 as SEHNR and CDR2 as FQNEAQ (reference sequence). The V gene end was trimmed by 3 bases and the J gene end by 5 bases; junction bases not matched to a gene: 10. DNA of the CDR3: TGTGCCAGCAGCTTTGCCACAGGGGAGTTTCACGAGCAGTACTTC. Translating gives CASSFATGEFHEQYF.

The chain carries TRBV7-2 and TRBJ2-7, with a tentative D call TRBD1 (5 bases). Germline V gene sequence: CDR1 SGHTA, CDR2 FQGNSA. With 2 bases removed from V and 3 bases from J, the gap between germline ends came to 14 bases. This CDR3 comprises 15 residues. CDR3 loop: CASSLPSIQGYEQYF. The CDR3 DNA reads TGTGCCAGCAGCTTACCGAGTATCCAGGGCTACGAGCAGTACTTC.

The rearrangement uses TRBV4-1 and TRBJ2-1; D perhaps matches TRBD2 (6 bases). Germline V gene data show CDR1 as MGHRA and CDR2 as YSYEKL. V was shortened by 1 base and J by 6 bases, with 13 bases between the two germline ends. The CDR3 spans 15 residues. In DNA, the CDR3 is TGCGCCAGCAGCCAAGTCGCTAGCGAGCTCAATGAGCAGTTCTTC. The encoded protein is CASSQVASELNEQFF.

V and J are TRBV27 and TRBJ2-5; 11 nucleotides align to TRBD2. J lost 4 bases, V lost 1 base, and 11 bases had no gene match. Germline CDR1 MNHEY, CDR2 SMNVEV (reference sequence). The CDR3 contains 18 residues. The CDR3 sequence: CASSLFPFSGGERETQYF. As DNA, the CDR3 is TGTGCCAGCAGTTTATTCCCCTTTAGCGGGGGGGAACGAGAGACCCAGTACTTC.

The chain uses TRBV21-1 and TRBJ1-6. TRBV21-1 is assigned pseudogene status. This CDR3 has 16 residues. The CDR3 sequence is CASSKGPLFPNSPLHF. The CDR3 DNA reads as TGTGCCAGCAGCAAAGGACCCTTGTTCCCTAATTCACCCCTCCACTTT.

The rearrangement links TRBV6-1 to TRBJ1-2; D ambiguous. The CDR3 loop spans 17 amino acids. CDR1 MNHNS and CDR2 SASEGT come from the germline V gene. The V end lost 1 base, the J end lost 2 bases, and 17 bases lay between the germline ends. In nucleotides, the CDR3 is TGTGCCAGCAGTGAAGTCCCACCTCTAGGGTCGAACTATGGCTACACCTTC. It encodes CASSEVPPLGSNYGYTF.

The V gene is TRBV5-1, the J gene TRBJ1-6; D call uncertain. The CDR3 totals 14 residues. CDR1 and CDR2 (germline): SGHRS, YFSETQ. Trimming removed 4 bases at V and 6 bases at J, with 11 bases between. CDR3 sequence reads: CASSLTDLNSPLHF. In DNA form, the CDR3 reads TGCGCCAGCAGCCTGACTGATCTTAATTCACCCCTCCACTTT.

The V call is TRBV5-1, the J call TRBJ2-7, with 8 nucleotides matching TRBD2. The V gene end was trimmed by 0 bases and the J gene end by 2 bases; junction bases not matched to a gene: 4. This CDR3 is 15 amino acids long. Germline values: CDR1 SGHRS, CDR2 YFSETQ. CDR3 sequence: CASSLDVAGTYEQYF. Written as DNA, the CDR3 is TGCGCCAGCAGCTTGGATGTAGCGGGGACCTACGAGCAGTACTTC.

J is TRBJ1-2 and V is TRBV4-1, with 10 nucleotides matching TRBD1. Trimming cost V 2 bases and J 6 bases; bases outside gene matches: 15. The germline V gene has CDR1 MGHRA and CDR2 YSYEKL. The length of the CDR3 is 18 residues. In nucleotides, the CDR3 is TGCGCCAGCAGCCAACTATCCGGGACAGGGGAATTCCGGAATGGCTACACCTTC. It specifies CASSQLSGTGEFRNGYTF.